Each of the 28 T cell receptor beta chains below was sequenced from the same sample in a study of blood T cell repertoires in COVID-19. Profiled with immunoSEQ multiplex PCR; TCRdb holds only in-frame clones, not every one. This table holds about 140,000 clones, 88% found once. Sequencing used peripheral blood. Receptor source: a human donor with COVID-19, enrolled during active disease. The donor label of this sample is uncertain.

This chain links TRBV10-3 with TRBJ1-5; no reliable D call. V was trimmed by 6 bases and J by 5 bases, leaving 17 bases between them. From germline, CDR1 is ENHRY and CDR2 SYGVKD. CDR3 length equals 15 residues. CDR3 protein: CAIRGDADGHQPQHF. In nucleotides, the CDR3 is TGTGCCATCAGGGGAGACGCGGACGGACATCAGCCCCAGCATTTT.

V is TRBV10-3 and J is TRBJ2-2, with 10 bases matching TRBD2. Losses at the gene ends were 8 bases for V and 5 bases for J; bases not matched to a gene: 8. The germline V gene encodes CDR1 ENHRY and CDR2 SYGVKD. The length of the CDR3 is 15 residues. The CDR3 is CAIPVSAGGTGELFF. CDR3 in DNA: TGTGCCATCCCCGTCTCAGCGGGGGGGACCGGGGAGCTGTTTTTT.

This chain connects TRBV24-1 to TRBJ2-5, with D perhaps TRBD2 (5 bases). V was clipped by 5 bases and J by 4 bases, with 16 bases between them. CDR3 length: 15 residues. CDR1 and CDR2 (germline): KGHDR, SFDVKD. The CDR3 nucleotides are TGTGCCACCAGTGCTCAGGTCCCTGAGGGAGAGACCCAGTACTTC. Translation gives CATSAQVPEGETQYF.

The J gene is TRBJ2-5, the V gene TRBV6-2 or TRBV6-3, with a tentative D call TRBD2 (6 bases). The CDR3 extends over 15 amino acids. Germline V gene lookup returns CDR1 MNHEY and CDR2 SVGEGT. V was clipped by 0 bases and J by 7 bases, with 15 bases between them. The CDR3 bases are TGTGCCAGCAGTTACTCCACAGCGGGTACTTGGACCCAGTACTTC. Protein product: CASSYSTAGTWTQYF.

This rearrangement joins TRBV11-3 to TRBJ2-7, with 12 positions matching TRBD2. Unmatched junction bases numbered 7, after V lost 7 bases and J lost 0 bases. The CDR3 is made up of 16 amino acids. Looked up from germline, CDR1 is SGHNT and CDR2 is YENEEA. This CDR3 reads CASILGLAGYSYEQYF. In DNA form, the CDR3 reads TGTGCCAGCATCTTGGGACTAGCGGGCTACTCCTACGAGCAGTACTTC.

The DNA of the CDR3 is TGTGCCAGCAGCTTGGGAGGTTTCTCTGGAAACACCATATATTTT. Residues: CASSLGGFSGNTIYF. The rearrangement joins TRBV5-6 to TRBJ1-3, with no clear D. Between the trimmed V and J ends, which lost 0 bases and 0 bases, there was a span of 7 bases. CDR3 length: 15 amino acids. Looked up from germline, CDR1 is SGHDT and CDR2 is YYEEEE. The complete variable domain, with remaining parts taken from reference TRBV5-6 and TRBJ1-3, reads DAGVTQSPTHLIKTRGQQVTLRCSPKSGHDTVSWYQQALGQGPQFIFQYYEEEERQRGNFPDRFSGHQFPNYSSELNVNALLLGDSALYLCASSLGGFSGNTIYFGEGSWLTVV.

The chain recombines TRBV12-3 or TRBV12-4 with TRBJ2-2; D ambiguous. V lost 3 bases to trimming and J lost 5 bases, with 4 bases between them. The CDR3 extends over 12 amino acids. The CDR3 DNA is TGTGCCAGCAGTTTTAATACCGGGGAGCTGTTTTTT. This encodes CASSFNTGELFF.

The chain uses TRBV18 and TRBJ1-1, with 9 bases aligning to TRBD1. The length of the CDR3 is 14 residues. With 0 bases clipped from V and 9 bases from J, the junction kept 5 bases outside the gene matches. CDR1 and CDR2 from the germline V gene are KGHSH and LQKENI. CDR3 DNA: TGTGCCAGCTCACCACCGGGACAGGGCGATAAAGCTTTCTTT. This encodes CASSPPGQGDKAFF.

The rearrangement uses TRBV6-5 and TRBJ2-7, with TRBD1 matching 11 bases. Germline assignment: CDR1 MNHEY and CDR2 SVGAGI. The CDR3 is 14 amino acids. V was pared by 7 bases and J by 3 bases, with 5 bases of the junction left unmatched. This CDR3 reads CASTWDRGNYEQYF. CDR3 coding DNA: TGTGCCAGCACTTGGGACAGGGGGAACTACGAGCAGTACTTC.

CDR3: CASSIQGTVSEQYF. The CDR3 DNA reads TGTGCCAGTAGTATCCAGGGGACGGTTTCCGAGCAGTACTTC. This rearrangement joins TRBV19 to TRBJ2-7, with a weak D call TRBD1 (6 bases). The V end lost 3 bases, the J end lost 6 bases, and 15 bases lay between the germline ends. The CDR3 length is 14 residues. Germline CDR1 LNHDA, CDR2 SQIVND (reference sequence).

V gene TRBV24-1 combines with J gene TRBJ2-2, with a possible D match to TRBD1 (6 bases). The CDR3 is 13 amino acids. With 12 bases removed from V and 4 bases from J, the gap between germline ends came to 14 bases. CDR1 KGHDR and CDR2 SFDVKD come from the germline V gene. CDR3 residues: CAAQTTGTGELFF. The CDR3 DNA reads TGTGCCGCTCAAACGACAGGCACCGGGGAGCTGTTTTTT.

V usage is TRBV7-9 and J usage is TRBJ1-3, with 7 bases lining up with TRBD1. Germline V CDR1 and CDR2: SEHNR, FQNEAQ (reference sequence). Trimming took 6 bases from V and 4 from J; bases not matched to a gene: 9. The CDR3 covers 15 residues. The CDR3, as DNA: TGTGCCAGCAGTTTACAGGGGTCGTCCGGAAACACCATATATTTT. Its translation: CASSLQGSSGNTIYF.

The chain has TRBV2 and TRBJ2-1, with D possibly TRBD2 on 5 matching bases. From germline, CDR1 is SNHLY and CDR2 FYNNEI. The CDR3 contains 13 residues. V lost 7 bases and J 7 bases, leaving 14 bases between the germline ends. The CDR3 reads CASNGIPGNEQFF. The CDR3 bases are TGTGCCAGCAATGGGATTCCGGGGAATGAGCAGTTCTTC.

The gene calls are TRBV10-3 and TRBJ2-5, with 8 positions matching TRBD1. Germline loops: CDR1 ENHRY, CDR2 SYGVKD. Germline trimming cut 5 bases from V and 5 bases from J; bases unmatched to any gene: 13. The CDR3 runs to 16 residues. CDR3 sequence (DNA): TGTGCCATCAGTCTCTCAGGGGGCGCAGGAGGGGAGACCCAGTACTTC. Translation: CAISLSGGAGGETQYF.

The chain joins TRBV6-6 to TRBJ1-2; D perhaps matches TRBD1 (6 bases). The CDR3 totals 16 residues. CDR1 and CDR2 (germline): MNHNY, SVGAGI (reference sequence). With 1 base removed from V and 2 bases from J, the gap between germline ends came to 14 bases. The CDR3 loop is CASSYLGQSYNYGYTF. DNA of the CDR3: TGTGCCAGCAGTTACTTAGGACAGTCCTACAACTATGGCTACACCTTC.

The chain recombines TRBV19 with TRBJ1-2, with 8 bases lining up with TRBD1. V lost 7 bases and J lost 1; bases outside the gene matches: 5. Germline loops: CDR1 LNHDA, CDR2 SQIVND (reference sequence). The CDR3 covers 14 residues. DNA of the CDR3: TGTGCCAGTAACCGACAGGGGAATAACTATGGCTACACCTTC. It specifies CASNRQGNNYGYTF.

This sequence joins TRBV27 and TRBJ2-7, with TRBD1 as a possible D gene (5 bases). Germline V gene data show CDR1 as MNHEY and CDR2 as SMNVEV (reference sequence). The CDR3 consists of 14 residues. Trimming took 2 bases from V and 5 from J, leaving 13 bases between them. CDR3 nucleotides: TGTGCCAGCAGTTTACTGCAGGGTACCCACGAGCAGTACTTC. Translation gives CASSLLQGTHEQYF.

V is TRBV5-1 and J is TRBJ2-2, with 9 bases that match TRBD2. The CDR3 is 16 amino acids. Germline CDR1 is SGHRS and CDR2 is YFSETQ. Trimming at V came to 2 bases and at J to 6 bases, leaving 8 bases not matched to a gene. The CDR3 is CASSLLAGGPPGELFF. The CDR3 DNA reads TGCGCCAGCAGCTTACTCGCGGGGGGGCCTCCCGGGGAGCTGTTTTTT. The full variable domain, with the rest looked up from reference TRBV5-1 and TRBJ2-2, is KAGVTQTPRYLIKTRGQQVTLSCSPISGHRSVSWYQQTPGQGLQFLFEYFSETQRNKGNFPGRFSGRQFSNSRSEMNVSTLELGDSALYLCASSLLAGGPPGELFFGEGSRLTVL.

This chain connects TRBV7-3 to TRBJ2-7; TRBD2 agrees at 8 bases. Germline V gives CDR1 SGHTA, CDR2 FQGTGA. The CDR3 has 15 amino acids. With 2 bases clipped from V and 0 bases from J, the junction kept 3 bases outside the gene matches. This CDR3 is CASSLQRGPSYEQYF. The DNA of the CDR3 is TGTGCCAGCAGCTTACAGCGGGGGCCCTCCTACGAGCAGTACTTC.

This rearrangement joins TRBV6-5 to TRBJ1-1, with D possibly being TRBD1 (5 bases). This CDR3 has 16 amino acids. V was pared by 4 bases and J by 0 bases, with 15 bases between. CDR1 and CDR2 from the germline V gene are MNHEY and SVGAGI. The CDR3 loop reads CASSLGAGPMNTEAFF. In nucleotides, the CDR3 is TGTGCCAGCAGTTTAGGGGCTGGACCCATGAACACTGAAGCTTTCTTT.

This clone was seen a single time. The CDR3 spells CASSSKGGYTF. The CDR3 nucleotides are TGTGCCAGCAGTTCCAAGGGGGGCTACACCTTC. The chain couples TRBV6-5 to TRBJ1-2; D might be TRBD1 (5 bases). CDR1 and CDR2 (germline): MNHEY, SVGAGI. The CDR3 covers 11 residues. The ends were cut back, 4 bases at V and 8 bases at J, with 8 bases in the middle.

The chain couples TRBV11-2 to TRBJ2-3; no reliable D call. The V and J ends lost 5 bases and 6 bases respectively, with 21 bases between them. Germline assignment: CDR1 SGHAT and CDR2 FQNNGV. The CDR3 totals 16 residues. The CDR3 DNA is TGTGCCAGCAGCCCCTTTTCAATAAGGCTGACTGATACGCAGTATTTT. This gives the protein CASSPFSIRLTDTQYF.

The chain has TRBV7-9 and TRBJ2-3; TRBD1 aligns across 9 bases. This CDR3 has 14 amino acids. Germline CDR1 and CDR2: SEHNR and FQNEAQ (reference sequence). The V gene end was trimmed by 4 bases and the J gene end by 5 bases; junction bases not matched to a gene: 4. The CDR3 DNA reads TGTGCCAGCAGCTCCCGGACAGGGGTAGATACGCAGTATTTT. As protein: CASSSRTGVDTQYF.

This clone was observed once. The chain couples TRBV5-1 to TRBJ2-3; 7 nucleotides agree with TRBD2. Looked up from germline, CDR1 is SGHRS and CDR2 is YFSETQ. V lost 4 bases to trimming and J lost 4 bases; unmatched junction nucleotides: 18. This CDR3 is 18 amino acids long. CDR3 sequence (DNA): TGCGCCAGCAGCACCGACCGATCTAGCGGAGACTTGCCAGATACGCAGTATTTT. Amino acids: CASSTDRSSGDLPDTQYF.

This clone was detected only once. The J gene is TRBJ1-2, the V gene TRBV5-4; D is uncertain. There are 13 residues in the CDR3. Germline values: CDR1 SGHNT, CDR2 YYREEE (reference sequence). Trimming took 0 bases from V and 8 from J, leaving 11 bases between them. The CDR3 DNA follows: TGTGCCAGCAGCTTGGACCCTACCGGGGGCTACACCTTC. Translation gives CASSLDPTGGYTF.

This chain joins TRBV7-9 and TRBJ2-1; D might be TRBD2 (5 bases). CDR1 and CDR2 from the germline V gene are SEHNR and FQNEAQ (reference sequence). CDR3 length: 19 residues. Trimming took off 5 bases at V and 0 bases at J, with 23 bases between the two ends. The CDR3 coding sequence is TGTGCCAGCAGCGCCGGGGTGGTCACGGGTCCGAGCTCCTACAATGAGCAGTTCTTC. This sequence encodes CASSAGVVTGPSSYNEQFF.

The rearrangement uses TRBV27 and TRBJ1-4; D is unresolved. This CDR3 spans 11 amino acids. The germline V gene has CDR1 MNHEY and CDR2 SMNVEV (reference sequence). Trimming shortened V by 6 bases and J by 4 bases, and 3 bases separated the two germline ends. The CDR3 DNA sequence: TGTGCCAGCAGCCATAATGAAAAACTGTTTTTT. Protein sequence: CASSHNEKLFF.

The chain uses TRBV5-1 and TRBJ1-5; weak D call: TRBD1 (6 bases). Germline CDR1 and CDR2: SGHRS and YFSETQ. This CDR3 region has 15 residues. V was cut by 2 bases and J by 6 bases, with 15 bases left in between. Here the CDR3 DNA reads TGCGCCAGCAGCTTTAAGGACAGATGGAGTCAGCCCCAGCATTTT. Translation: CASSFKDRWSQPQHF.